This TCR beta chain was sequenced for a study of T cell changes during pregnancy in multiple sclerosis. This clone was counted between two and nine times. Using immunoSEQ multiplex PCR, the repertoire was profiled, and TCRdb retains in-frame clones only, with some absent. Of 90,000 to 130,000 clones detected, around nine tenths appear once; the ten largest clones hold about 1.6%. There are 15 residues in the CDR3. From germline, CDR1 is SEHNR and CDR2 FQNEAQ (reference sequence). V lost 4 bases to trimming and J lost 0 bases; unmatched junction nucleotides: 5. The input for sequencing was peripheral blood, taken in the third trimester of pregnancy. The V call is TRBV7-9, the J call TRBJ2-7; 8 nucleotides line up with TRBD1. This sequence originates from a female donor with multiple sclerosis, enrolled in a pregnancy study. The CDR3 bases are TGTGCCAGCAGCTGGGGACAGGCAAGCTCCTACGAGCAGTACTTC. Translated, it gives CASSWGQASSYEQYF. Filled out from reference TRBV7-9 and TRBJ2-7, the complete variable domain reads DTGVSQNPRHKITKRGQNVTFRCDPISEHNRLYWYRQTLGQGPEFLTYFQNEAQLEKSRLLSDRFSAERPKGSFSTLEIQRTEQGDSAMYLCASSWGQASSYEQYFGPGTRLTVT.